This TCR beta chain originates from a study of identical twins. General study findings and limits: High-abundance cord blood beta clonotypes had fewer insertions; memory repertoires showed none.

TCRdb re-derived calls from the 5' RACE reads in MiXCR, one entry per CDR3 protein. This table holds 400,000 to 500,000 distinct CDR3 sequences, less than 20% found once. Germline V gene data show CDR1 as LGHDT and CDR2 as YNNKEL (reference sequence). This CDR3 has 16 amino acids. The germline V and J ends were trimmed by 4 bases and 3 bases, with 19 bases remaining between them. Comment on this clonotype: Its antigen is still unknown.

What was sequenced was naive T cells sorted from blood. The sequence came from a man aged 45 to 65 in good health. The chain carries TRBV3-1 and TRBJ2-7; tentatively, D is TRBD2 (5 bases). CDR3 loop: CASSLSSGWRIYEQYF. CDR3 in DNA: TGTGCCAGCAGCCTTAGCTCGGGATGGAGGATCTACGAGCAGTACTTC.